One and the same sample provided the 7 T cell receptor beta chains below, sequenced in a study of blood T cell repertoires in COVID-19. This table comes from immunoSEQ multiplex PCR, and its TCRdb copy is limited to in-frame clones, with some not included. The table records roughly 200,000 clones, 78% of them present only once. The sequencing sample was made of peripheral blood. The receptor source for this set is a woman of 80 years or more with active or convalescent COVID-19.

This clone was detected a few times. The chain carries TRBV10-3 and TRBJ2-3, with TRBD2 matching over 13 bases. The V gene's germline CDR1 is ENHRY and CDR2 SYGVKD. The trim removed 6 bases at V and 3 bases at J, leaving 3 bases unmatched. The CDR3 is 15 amino acids. The CDR3 DNA sequence: TGTGCCATCAGGCCGGGACTAGCGGGGACAGATACGCAGTATTTT. This encodes CAIRPGLAGTDTQYF.

V gene TRBV10-1 combines with J gene TRBJ2-1; 7 bases match TRBD1. The length of the CDR3 is 16 residues. Germline CDR1 and CDR2: WNHNN and SYGVQD (reference sequence). The trim removed 3 bases at V and 6 bases at J, leaving 11 bases unmatched. The CDR3 region has the DNA TGCGCCAGCAGTGATCAGGGGGTTAGGACGTTCAATGAGCAGTTCTTC. Protein sequence: CASSDQGVRTFNEQFF.

The CDR3 here is CASSEWEGSTDTQYF. The CDR3, as DNA: TGTGCCAGCAGTGAATGGGAGGGGAGCACAGATACGCAGTATTTT. The V gene is TRBV2, the J gene TRBJ2-3; 7 nucleotides agree with TRBD2. The CDR3 spans 15 residues. V dropped 2 bases and J dropped 0; count of bases not matched to a gene: 2. Germline V lookup: CDR1 SNHLY, CDR2 FYNNEI.

V is TRBV27 and J is TRBJ2-1; D unresolved. CDR1 MNHEY and CDR2 SMNVEV come from the germline V gene (reference sequence). With 3 bases removed from V and 0 bases from J, the gap between germline ends came to 9 bases. This CDR3 contains 15 residues. This CDR3 is CASSFTKSSYNEQFF. The CDR3 DNA reads TGTGCCAGCAGTTTCACCAAGAGCTCCTACAATGAGCAGTTCTTC.

J is TRBJ1-1 and V is TRBV6-5; TRBD1 agrees at 8 bases. CDR1 is MNHEY, CDR2 SVGAGI, per germline. The CDR3 extends over 13 amino acids. V shed 6 bases and J 1 base; nucleotides not matched to a gene: 1. The CDR3 region is CASSDRGNTEAFF. In nucleotides, the CDR3 is TGTGCCAGCAGCGACAGGGGGAACACTGAAGCTTTCTTT.

The chain links TRBV2 to TRBJ2-2, with TRBD1 matching 9 bases. The V and J ends lost 8 bases and 7 bases, in that order; junction bases with no gene match: 14. CDR3 length: 16 amino acids. The germline V gene encodes CDR1 SNHLY and CDR2 FYNNEI. CDR3 in amino acids: CASDLQGASLGGELFF. In DNA form, the CDR3 reads TGTGCCAGCGACCTACAGGGGGCTAGCTTGGGCGGGGAGCTGTTTTTT.

This clone was counted once. The chain employs TRBV11-1 and TRBJ1-2; TRBD1 agrees at 8 bases. Germline CDR1 is SGHAT and CDR2 is FQDESV (reference sequence). After removal of 5 bases from V and 6 bases from J, the junction contained 8 bases not matched to a gene. CDR3 length: 14 amino acids. The CDR3 DNA sequence: TGTGCCAGCAGCAAGGACAGGGCCCCAGATGGCTACACCTTC. Translation: CASSKDRAPDGYTF. Combining the CDR3 with reference TRBV11-1 and TRBJ1-2 gives the whole variable domain EAEVAQSPRYKITEKSQAVAFWCDPISGHATLYWYRQILGQGPELLVQFQDESVVDDSQLPKDRFSAERLKGVDSTLKIQPAELGDSAMYLCASSKDRAPDGYTFGSGTRLTVV.